This T cell receptor beta chain was recorded in a study of T cell responses to AZD1222 COVID-19 vaccine. Data came from immunoSEQ multiplex PCR; TCRdb stores just in-frame clones and leaves some out. The table records 100,000 to 150,000 clones, 90% of them present only once. The ends were cut back, 1 base at V and 10 bases at J, with 14 bases in the middle. CDR1 is LGHDT and CDR2 is YNNKEL in the germline V gene (reference sequence). The CDR3 has 14 residues. The source was peripheral blood, collected on day 0 of MenACWY control vaccination. The J gene is TRBJ1-5, the V gene TRBV3-1 (or the pseudogene TRBV3-2); TRBD1 is a possible D gene (6 bases). The sequence came from an adult in good health. The CDR3 DNA is TGTGCCAGCAGCCAAGCCGCGACAGGTCCCCCCCAGCATTTT. It translates to CASSQAATGPPQHF.